The clone carrying this T cell receptor beta chain was observed many times. Antigen unknown. These data originate in a study of T-cell reconstitution after alpha-beta-depleted transplantation in children. The V end lost 9 bases, the J end lost 4 bases, and 16 bases lay between the germline ends. Per germline, CDR1 MNHNS and CDR2 SASEGT. The CDR3 runs 14 residues. Unique molecular identifiers were incorporated into the prepared TCRbeta library. Using its own MiXCR run on the PCR reads, TCRdb lists one record per CDR3 protein. In the table there are about 640,000 distinct CDR3 sequences, 10% to 15% of which are singletons. General study results and limits: The study reportedly traced alpha-beta T cells about two months after transplant to several hundred expanded graft clones. By one year post-transplant, T-cell counts and diversity largely arose from T cells that were newly produced. Surviving recipient T cells and thymic progenitors underlay high day-60 TCRbeta diversity in some patients.

The sequences come from PBMCs, mostly from graft donor cells, collected 360 days after TCRalphabeta/CD19-depleted stem cell transplant. This sequence originates from a male patient younger than 18 who had a stem cell transplant for acute myeloid leukemia, so the T cells may come from the graft donor. The V call is TRBV6-1, the J call TRBJ2-1; D is undetermined. CDR3 nucleotides: TGTGCCAGTAGTAGCCCGATTGAATACAATGAGCAGTTCTTC. The encoded protein is CASSSPIEYNEQFF.